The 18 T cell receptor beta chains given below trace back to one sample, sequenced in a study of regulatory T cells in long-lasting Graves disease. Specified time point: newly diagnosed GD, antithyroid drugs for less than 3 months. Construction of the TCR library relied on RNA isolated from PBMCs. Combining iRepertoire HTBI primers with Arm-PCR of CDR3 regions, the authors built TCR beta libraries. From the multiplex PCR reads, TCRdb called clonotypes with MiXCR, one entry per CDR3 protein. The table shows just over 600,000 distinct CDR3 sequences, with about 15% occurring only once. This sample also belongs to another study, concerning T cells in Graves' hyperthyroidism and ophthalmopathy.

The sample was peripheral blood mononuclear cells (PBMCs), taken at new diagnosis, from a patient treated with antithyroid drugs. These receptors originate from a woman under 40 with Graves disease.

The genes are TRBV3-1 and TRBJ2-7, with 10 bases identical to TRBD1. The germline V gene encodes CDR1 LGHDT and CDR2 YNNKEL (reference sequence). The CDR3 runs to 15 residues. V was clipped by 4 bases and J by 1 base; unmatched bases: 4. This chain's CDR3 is CASSLGTGDSYEQYF. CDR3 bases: TGTGCCAGCAGCCTAGGGACAGGGGATTCCTACGAGCAGTACTTC.

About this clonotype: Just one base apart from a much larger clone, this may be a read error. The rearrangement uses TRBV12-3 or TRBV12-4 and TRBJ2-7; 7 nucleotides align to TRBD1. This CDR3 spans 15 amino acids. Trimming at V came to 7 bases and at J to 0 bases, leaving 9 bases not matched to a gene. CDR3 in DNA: TGTGCCAGCATTTTCGAACAGGGGACCTCCTACGAGCAGTACTTC. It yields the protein CASIFEQGTSYEQYF.

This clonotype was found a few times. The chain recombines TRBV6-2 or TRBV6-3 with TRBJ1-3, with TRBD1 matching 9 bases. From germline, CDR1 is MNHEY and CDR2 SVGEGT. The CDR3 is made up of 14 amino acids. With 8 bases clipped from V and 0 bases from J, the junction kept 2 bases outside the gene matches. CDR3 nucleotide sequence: TGTGCCAGCGGACAGGGGAGCTCTGGAAACACCATATATTTT. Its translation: CASGQGSSGNTIYF.

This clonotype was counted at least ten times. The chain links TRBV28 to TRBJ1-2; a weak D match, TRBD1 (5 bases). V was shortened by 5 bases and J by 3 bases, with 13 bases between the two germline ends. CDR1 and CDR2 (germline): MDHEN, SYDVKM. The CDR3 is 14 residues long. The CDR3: CASSPGSVDYGYTF. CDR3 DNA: TGTGCCAGCAGTCCAGGGTCAGTCGACTATGGCTACACCTTC.

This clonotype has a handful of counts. CDR3 DNA sequence: TGTGCCAGCAGTTCAGGGACAGGGGGCCCCCAAAGGCCCCAGCATTTT. This translates into CASSSGTGGPQRPQHF. The chain links TRBV28 to TRBJ1-5; 12 nucleotides align to TRBD1. CDR3 size: 16 residues. Looked up from germline, CDR1 is MDHEN and CDR2 is SYDVKM. J was trimmed by 9 bases and V by 4 bases; bases with no gene match: 10.

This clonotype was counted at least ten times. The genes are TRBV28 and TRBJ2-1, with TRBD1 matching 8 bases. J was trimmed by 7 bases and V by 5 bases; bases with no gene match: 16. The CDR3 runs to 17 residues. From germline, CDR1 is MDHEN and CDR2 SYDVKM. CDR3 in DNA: TGTGCCAGCAGTGGACAAGGCGAAATTACAGGGGGTAATGAGCAGTTCTTC. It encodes CASSGQGEITGGNEQFF.

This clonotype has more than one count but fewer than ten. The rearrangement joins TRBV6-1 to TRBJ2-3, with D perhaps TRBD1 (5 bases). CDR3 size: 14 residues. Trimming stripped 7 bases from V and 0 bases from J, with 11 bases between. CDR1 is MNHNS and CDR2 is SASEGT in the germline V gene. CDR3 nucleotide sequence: TGTGCCAGCACGGCAGGGCTGAGCACAGATACGCAGTATTTT. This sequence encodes CASTAGLSTDTQYF.

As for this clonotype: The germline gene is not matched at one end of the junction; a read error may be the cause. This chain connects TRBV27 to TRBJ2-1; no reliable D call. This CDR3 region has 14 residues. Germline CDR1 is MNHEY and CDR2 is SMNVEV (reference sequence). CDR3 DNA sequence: TGTGCCAGCAGTTTTTCGACATCCTACGATGAGCAGTTCTTC. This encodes CASSFSTSYDEQFF.

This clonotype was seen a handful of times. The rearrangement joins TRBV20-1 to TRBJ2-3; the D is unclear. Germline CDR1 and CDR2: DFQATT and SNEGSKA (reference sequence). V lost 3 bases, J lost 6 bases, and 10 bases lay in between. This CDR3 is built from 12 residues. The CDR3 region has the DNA TGCAGTGCTAGCCCCCCCCCGGATACGCAGTATTTT. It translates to CSASPPPDTQYF.

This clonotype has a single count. The CDR3 loop is CASSCIAGVETQYF. For the CDR3, the DNA is TGTGCCAGCAGCTGCATAGCGGGAGTGGAGACCCAGTACTTC. The rearrangement links TRBV6-2 or TRBV6-3 to TRBJ2-7, with 9 bases lining up with TRBD2. TRBJ2-5 explains the end of the DNA better; the J call may be wrong. The germline V gene has CDR1 MNHEY and CDR2 SVGEGT. The CDR3 spans 14 residues.

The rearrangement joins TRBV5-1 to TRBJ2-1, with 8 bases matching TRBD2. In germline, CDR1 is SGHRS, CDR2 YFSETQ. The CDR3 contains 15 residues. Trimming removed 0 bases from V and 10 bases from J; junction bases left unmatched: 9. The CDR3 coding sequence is TGCGCCAGCAGCTTGGTCGAGACTAGCGTTCGCGAGCAGTTCTTC. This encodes CASSLVETSVREQFF. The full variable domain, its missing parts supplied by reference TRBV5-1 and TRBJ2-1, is KAGVTQTPRYLIKTRGQQVTLSCSPISGHRSVSWYQQTPGQGLQFLFEYFSETQRNKGNFPGRFSGRQFSNSRSEMNVSTLELGDSALYLCASSLVETSVREQFFGPGTRLTVL.

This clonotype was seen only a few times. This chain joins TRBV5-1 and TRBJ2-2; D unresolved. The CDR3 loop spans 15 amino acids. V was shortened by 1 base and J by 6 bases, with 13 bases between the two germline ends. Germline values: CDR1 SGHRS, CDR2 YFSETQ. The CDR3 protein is CASSLMATSAGELFF. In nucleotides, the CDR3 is TGCGCCAGCAGCTTGATGGCTACCTCCGCCGGGGAGCTGTTTTTT.

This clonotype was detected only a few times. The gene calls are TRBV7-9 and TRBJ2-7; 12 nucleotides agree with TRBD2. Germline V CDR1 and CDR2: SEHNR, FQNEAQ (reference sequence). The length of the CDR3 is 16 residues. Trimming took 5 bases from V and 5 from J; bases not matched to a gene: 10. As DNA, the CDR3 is TGTGCCAGCAGCCCCACCCGACTAGCGGGAGAGGACGAGCAGTACTTC. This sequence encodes CASSPTRLAGEDEQYF. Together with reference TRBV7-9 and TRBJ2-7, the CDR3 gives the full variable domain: DTGVSQNPRHKITKRGQNVTFRCDPISEHNRLYWYRQTLGQGPEFLTYFQNEAQLEKSRLLSDRFSAERPKGSFSTLEIQRTEQGDSAMYLCASSPTRLAGEDEQYFGPGTRLTVT.

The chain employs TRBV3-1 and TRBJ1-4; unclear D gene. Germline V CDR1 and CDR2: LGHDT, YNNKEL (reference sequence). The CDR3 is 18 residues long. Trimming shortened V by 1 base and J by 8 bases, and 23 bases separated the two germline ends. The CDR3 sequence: CASSQGGQGSYRGEKLFF. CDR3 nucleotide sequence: TGTGCCAGCAGCCAAGGAGGGCAAGGTTCCTATCGAGGGGAAAAACTGTTTTTT. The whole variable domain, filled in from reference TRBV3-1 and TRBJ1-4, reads DTAVSQTPKYLVTQMGNDKSIKCEQNLGHDTMYWYKQDSKKFLKIMFSYNNKELIINETVPNRFSPKSPDKAHLNLHINSLELGDSAVYFCASSQGGQGSYRGEKLFFGSGTQLSVL.

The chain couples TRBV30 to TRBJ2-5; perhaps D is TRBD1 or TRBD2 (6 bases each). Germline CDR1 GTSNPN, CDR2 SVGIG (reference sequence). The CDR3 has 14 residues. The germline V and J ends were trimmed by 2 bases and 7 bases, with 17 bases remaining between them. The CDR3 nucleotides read TGTGCCTGGAGTCCCCCGGGGGCAGCCGGGACCCAGTACTTC. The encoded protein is CAWSPPGAAGTQYF.

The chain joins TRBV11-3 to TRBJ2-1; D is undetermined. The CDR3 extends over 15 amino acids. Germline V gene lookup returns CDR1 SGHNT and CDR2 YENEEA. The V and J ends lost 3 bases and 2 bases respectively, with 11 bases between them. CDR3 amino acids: CASSFDPNPYNEQFF. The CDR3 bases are TGTGCCAGCAGCTTTGACCCGAACCCCTACAATGAGCAGTTCTTC.

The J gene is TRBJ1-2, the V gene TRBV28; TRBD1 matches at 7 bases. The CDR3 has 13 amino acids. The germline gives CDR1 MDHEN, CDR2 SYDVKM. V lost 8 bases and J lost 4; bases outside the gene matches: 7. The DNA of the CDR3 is TGTGCCAGCGACTATTGGGACAGCTATGGCTACACCTTC. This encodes CASDYWDSYGYTF.

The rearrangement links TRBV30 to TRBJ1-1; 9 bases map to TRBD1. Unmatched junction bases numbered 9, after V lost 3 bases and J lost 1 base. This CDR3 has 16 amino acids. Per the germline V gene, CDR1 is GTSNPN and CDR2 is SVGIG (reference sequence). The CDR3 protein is CAWRAGTGFWNTEAFF. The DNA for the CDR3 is TGTGCCTGGAGGGCCGGGACAGGGTTTTGGAACACTGAAGCTTTCTTT. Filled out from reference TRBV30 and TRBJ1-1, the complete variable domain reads SQTIHQWPATLVQPVGSPLSLECTVEGTSNPNLYWYRQAAGRGLQLLFYSVGIGQISSEVPQNLSASRPQDRQFILSSKKLLLSDSGFYLCAWRAGTGFWNTEAFFGQGTRLTVV.